These 26 T cell receptor beta chains share one sample of origin, sequenced in a study of circulating and synovial CD4+ cells in juvenile arthritis. Profiling relied on immunoSEQ multiplex PCR, and the TCRdb table lists in-frame clones only, not all of them. The table shows 30,000 to 40,000 clones, with roughly 96% occurring only once. Sequencing was carried out using CD4+ T cells from blood. These receptors all stem from a human donor with juvenile idiopathic arthritis.

This chain links TRBV9 with TRBJ2-5; 7 nucleotides match TRBD1. The CDR3 is made up of 16 amino acids. The germline CDR1 and CDR2 sequences are SGDLS and YYNGEE. The V segment lost 1 base and the J segment 3 bases; nucleotides outside the gene matches: 9. This CDR3 is CASSVMVGRGKETQYF. The DNA for the CDR3 is TGTGCCAGCAGCGTAATGGTGGGCAGGGGGAAAGAGACCCAGTACTTC.

This chain joins TRBV9 and TRBJ2-5; TRBD2 agrees at 7 bases. CDR1 and CDR2 from the germline V gene are SGDLS and YYNGEE. Trimming at V came to 0 bases and at J to 3 bases, leaving 5 bases not matched to a gene. The CDR3 is 15 residues long. The CDR3 DNA follows: TGTGCCAGCAGCGTAGCGGGAGGACTGGAAGAGACCCAGTACTTC. It encodes CASSVAGGLEETQYF.

The CDR3, as DNA: TGTGCCAGCAGTTACTCCCTAGCGATAGGGGAGACCCAGTACTTC. This translates into CASSYSLAIGETQYF. The chain has TRBV6-7 and TRBJ2-5; a possible D gene is TRBD2 (6 bases). TRBV6-7 is an open reading frame whose function is uncertain. The CDR3 is 15 residues long. V was cut by 0 bases and J by 5 bases, with 13 bases left in between.

This sequence joins TRBV7-3 and TRBJ1-2; D is possibly TRBD1 (6 bases). Trimming cost V 5 bases and J 4 bases, with 11 bases left between them. The germline gives CDR1 SGHTA, CDR2 FQGTGA. The CDR3 extends over 13 amino acids. The CDR3 protein is CASSPGQTYGYTF. Written as DNA, the CDR3 is TGTGCCAGCAGCCCAGGACAGACCTATGGCTACACCTTC.

DNA for the CDR3: TGTGCCAGCAGTGAAGCATCCAGGGCAGAGACCCAGTACTTC. It translates to CASSEASRAETQYF. The chain is built from TRBV2 and TRBJ2-5, with a tentative D call TRBD1 (5 bases). This CDR3 has 14 amino acids. Germline V gene lookup returns CDR1 SNHLY and CDR2 FYNNEI. V gave up 0 bases and J gave up 4 bases, with 9 bases separating them.

This chain connects TRBV7-9 to TRBJ1-2; 7 bases match TRBD1. Germline CDR1 SEHNR, CDR2 FQNEAQ (reference sequence). The CDR3 has 15 residues. The V gene end was trimmed by 2 bases and the J gene end by 7 bases; junction bases not matched to a gene: 10. DNA for the CDR3: TGTGCCAGCAGCTTACAGGGACAGCTTTCAACTGGCTACACCTTC. Its translation: CASSLQGQLSTGYTF.

The rearrangement joins TRBV5-5 to TRBJ1-3, with D unresolved. This CDR3 region has 14 residues. V was clipped by 0 bases and J by 1 base, with 5 bases between them. Looked up from germline, CDR1 is SGHKS and CDR2 is YYEKEE (reference sequence). Written as DNA, the CDR3 is TGTGCCAGCAGCTTGGACCTATCTGGAAACACCATATATTTT. Translating it yields CASSLDLSGNTIYF.

Only one count was recorded for this clone. The rearrangement joins TRBV5-1 to TRBJ2-2; 7 bases are shared with TRBD1. CDR1 and CDR2 from the germline V gene are SGHRS and YFSETQ. The CDR3 extends over 15 amino acids. V shed 0 bases, J shed 4 bases, and the junction held 3 bases outside the gene matches. The CDR3 region has the DNA TGCGCCAGCAGCTTGGAGGGGGCGCCCACCGGGGAGCTGTTTTTT. Its translation is CASSLEGAPTGELFF.

The chain combines TRBV9 with TRBJ1-6, with 7 bases fitting TRBD1. Germline trimming cut 2 bases from V and 8 bases from J; bases unmatched to any gene: 7. This CDR3 is built from 15 residues. The germline gives CDR1 SGDLS, CDR2 YYNGEE. CDR3: CASSVTQGSHSPLHF. CDR3 in DNA: TGTGCCAGCAGCGTTACACAGGGGTCTCATTCACCCCTCCACTTT.

This sequence joins TRBV29-1 and TRBJ2-7; 9 bases are a match to TRBD2. The junction had 7 bases not matched to a gene; V was cut back by 7 bases and J by 0 bases. This CDR3 is 14 amino acids long. The germline V gene encodes CDR1 SQVTM and CDR2 ANQGSEA. The CDR3 DNA reads TGCAGCGCCCTAGCGGGGACATCCTCCTACGAGCAGTACTTC. It codes for CSALAGTSSYEQYF.

The rearrangement uses TRBV19 and TRBJ1-5, with TRBD1 as a possible D gene (6 bases). Germline assignment: CDR1 LNHDA and CDR2 SQIVND (reference sequence). The CDR3 is made up of 13 amino acids. Trimming removed 8 bases at V and 4 bases at J, with 12 bases between. CDR3 sequence reads: CASRRQVNQPQHF. For the CDR3, the DNA is TGTGCCAGTCGACGACAGGTAAATCAGCCCCAGCATTTT.

The chain employs TRBV5-1 and TRBJ1-6; the match to TRBD1 covers 8 bases. The ends lost 0 bases at V and 5 bases at J; junction bases unmatched: 1. This CDR3 spans 15 amino acids. Looked up from germline, CDR1 is SGHRS and CDR2 is YFSETQ. The CDR3 coding sequence is TGCGCCAGCAGCTTGGAGGGACAGGATAATTCACCCCTCCACTTT. Encoded protein: CASSLEGQDNSPLHF.

The genes are TRBV4-2 and TRBJ2-7; the D gene is possibly TRBD1 (6 bases). The V gene's germline CDR1 is LGHNA and CDR2 YNFKEQ. Between the trimmed V and J ends, which lost 4 bases and 4 bases, there was a span of 14 bases. CDR3 length: 14 amino acids. Here the CDR3 reads CASSRMTGLYEQYF. Here the CDR3 DNA reads TGTGCCAGCAGCCGCATGACAGGTTTATACGAGCAGTACTTC.

The chain couples TRBV5-6 to TRBJ2-7; 7 nucleotides align to TRBD2. Looked up from germline, CDR1 is SGHDT and CDR2 is YYEEEE. The J segment lost 0 bases and the V segment lost 2 bases, leaving 2 bases of the junction unmatched. The CDR3 has 14 amino acids. The CDR3 DNA sequence: TGTGCCAGCAGCTTTCCTAGCGGCTCCTACGAGCAGTACTTC. Its translation: CASSFPSGSYEQYF.

The chain is built from TRBV29-1 and TRBJ2-7; TRBD1 matches 7 bases. This CDR3 spans 13 amino acids. Germline V gene sequence: CDR1 SQVTM, CDR2 ANQGSEA. After removal of 3 bases from V and 1 base from J, the junction contained 3 bases not matched to a gene. The CDR3 DNA is TGCAGCGTTGATGCACAGGGGTCCTACGAGCAGTACTTC. It yields the protein CSVDAQGSYEQYF.

The chain uses TRBV28 and TRBJ1-2, with 9 bases lining up with TRBD1. The V segment lost 5 bases and the J segment 7 bases; nucleotides outside the gene matches: 11. Germline V gives CDR1 MDHEN, CDR2 SYDVKM. CDR3 length: 15 residues. The DNA for the CDR3 is TGTGCCAGCAGTATCACAGGGGGCGCGGTGACTGGCTACACCTTC. Its protein is CASSITGGAVTGYTF.

This rearrangement joins TRBV6-4 to TRBJ2-3; 14 nucleotides match TRBD2. J gave up 6 bases and V 2 bases, and 4 bases lay outside the gene matches. The germline V gene encodes CDR1 MRHNA and CDR2 SNTAGT. This CDR3 has 16 residues. The CDR3 loop reads CASSDGTSGSLDTQYF. As DNA, the CDR3 is TGTGCCAGCAGTGACGGGACTAGCGGGAGCTTGGATACGCAGTATTTT.

The chain couples TRBV9 to TRBJ2-1; 10 bases are a match to TRBD2. Trimming took 3 bases from V and 6 from J; bases not matched to a gene: 9. Germline V lookup: CDR1 SGDLS, CDR2 YYNGEE. CDR3 length: 16 residues. The CDR3 reads CASSAGGTSAFNEQFF. In DNA form, the CDR3 reads TGTGCCAGCAGCGCTGGGGGGACTAGCGCCTTCAATGAGCAGTTCTTC.

V is TRBV9 and J is TRBJ1-4; D may be TRBD1 (6 bases). V shed 3 bases and J shed 8 bases, with 8 bases lying between them. CDR3 length equals 12 residues. The germline CDR1 and CDR2 sequences are SGDLS and YYNGEE. This CDR3 is CASSEGDEKLFF. The CDR3 DNA reads as TGTGCCAGCAGCGAGGGGGACGAAAAACTGTTTTTT.

The CDR3 bases are TGTGCCAGCAGCTTAGTAGGACAGGGGGTAAACTATGGCTACACCTTC. Amino acids: CASSLVGQGVNYGYTF. The J gene is TRBJ1-2, the V gene TRBV7-2, with TRBD1 matching over 10 bases. This CDR3 contains 16 residues. V lost 1 base and J lost 2; bases outside the gene matches: 4. The germline V gene encodes CDR1 SGHTA and CDR2 FQGNSA. Looking up the rest from reference TRBV7-2 and TRBJ1-2 gives the full variable domain: GAGVSQSPSNKVTEKGKDVELRCDPISGHTALYWYRQSLGQGLEFLIYFQGNSAPDKSGLPSDRFSAERTGGSVSTLTIQRTQQEDSAVYLCASSLVGQGVNYGYTFGSGTRLTVV.

This clone was detected only once. This sequence joins TRBV7-2 and TRBJ2-7; 7 nucleotides agree with TRBD1. Trimming cost V 8 bases and J 0 bases; bases outside gene matches: 4. The CDR3 sequence is 13 residues long. The V gene's germline CDR1 is SGHTA and CDR2 FQGNSA. In DNA, the CDR3 is TGTGCCAGCGGACAGGCCCACTCCTACGAGCAGTACTTC. It specifies CASGQAHSYEQYF.

The chain joins TRBV5-4 to TRBJ2-1; 15 nucleotides match TRBD2. This CDR3 contains 16 residues. Germline trimming cut 1 base from V and 6 bases from J; bases unmatched to any gene: 2. Germline V lookup: CDR1 SGHNT, CDR2 YYREEE (reference sequence). CDR3: CASSLWTSGGVNEQFF. As DNA, the CDR3 is TGTGCCAGCAGCTTGTGGACTAGCGGGGGGGTCAATGAGCAGTTCTTC.

This clone was observed a handful of times. The chain links TRBV7-9 to TRBJ2-6; TRBD1 is a possible D gene (5 bases). CDR1 SEHNR and CDR2 FQNEAQ come from the germline V gene (reference sequence). This CDR3 comprises 18 residues. Trimming stripped 7 bases from V and 6 bases from J, with 25 bases between. The CDR3: CASTRTDIGFVEANVLTF. The CDR3 coding sequence is TGTGCCAGCACCCGAACGGACATAGGTTTCGTTGAGGCCAACGTCCTGACTTTC.

The CDR3 sequence is CASSPGLAGGSVTGELFF. In nucleotides, the CDR3 is TGTGCCAGCAGCCCCGGACTAGCGGGGGGGTCTGTCACCGGGGAGCTGTTTTTT. The V call is TRBV25-1, the J call TRBJ2-2; 15 bases match TRBD2. The CDR3 is made up of 18 amino acids. Germline CDR1 MGHDK, CDR2 SYGVNS. V trimming: 6 bases; J trimming: 4 bases; junction bases outside the gene matches: 9.

The chain links TRBV7-2 to TRBJ2-2; 12 bases align to TRBD2. This CDR3 has 16 amino acids. Germline trimming cut 7 bases from V and 2 bases from J; bases unmatched to any gene: 5. Germline V CDR1 and CDR2: SGHTA, FQGNSA. The CDR3 region is CASTPSGGGNTGELFF. In nucleotides, the CDR3 is TGTGCCAGCACCCCTAGCGGGGGGGGCAACACCGGGGAGCTGTTTTTT.

J is TRBJ1-1 and V is TRBV6-6; 11 bases line up with TRBD1. The germline CDR1 and CDR2 sequences are MNHNY and SVGAGI (reference sequence). This CDR3 has 14 residues. V trimming: 5 bases; J trimming: 7 bases; junction bases outside the gene matches: 6. The CDR3 region is CASSPGTGGFEAFF. CDR3 sequence (DNA): TGTGCCAGCAGTCCCGGGACAGGGGGGTTTGAAGCTTTCTTT.